The 11 T cell receptor beta chains in this list originate from one sample, sequenced in a study of T cells after yellow fever vaccination. TCRdb fed the 5' RACE reads into MiXCR, producing one record per CDR3 protein. Of about 350,000 distinct CDR3 sequences listed, 8% to 9.5% were seen once; the top ten hold 17%. Sequenced material: PBMCs, taken roughly seven weeks after the first yellow fever vaccination. These receptors originate from a man between 18 and 35 years old who received the YFV17D yellow fever vaccine.

The gene calls are TRBV6-1 and TRBJ2-3; 11 bases match TRBD2. This CDR3 region has 17 residues. The germline V gene has CDR1 MNHNS and CDR2 SASEGT. Trimming cost V 7 bases and J 3 bases; bases outside gene matches: 12. CDR3 loop: CASKKLAGGQWTDTQYF. The CDR3 bases are TGTGCCAGCAAAAAATTAGCGGGGGGGCAGTGGACAGATACGCAGTATTTT.

This clonotype has more than one count but fewer than ten. The chain is built from TRBV5-8 and TRBJ1-5; the D gene is possibly TRBD1 (5 bases). V gave up 1 base and J gave up 0 bases, with 14 bases separating them. Germline-derived CDR1 and CDR2 are SGHTS and YDEGEE. The CDR3 length is 17 residues. The CDR3 nucleotides are TGTGCCAGCAGCTTGCCCGGGACCCGATATAGCAATCAGCCCCAGCATTTT. It translates to CASSLPGTRYSNQPQHF.

This clonotype came up a few times. This chain links TRBV4-1 with TRBJ2-7; a weak D match, TRBD2 (5 bases). Trimming shortened V by 0 bases and J by 6 bases, and 15 bases separated the two germline ends. This CDR3 contains 15 residues. Germline CDR1 is MGHRA and CDR2 is YSYEKL. CDR3 residues: CASSQEVGSRGEQYV. In DNA form, the CDR3 reads TGCGCCAGCAGCCAAGAGGTGGGGTCCCGGGGCGAGCAGTACGTC.

This clonotype has a handful of counts. The J gene is TRBJ2-2, the V gene TRBV7-7; D is undetermined. V was clipped by 5 bases and J by 4 bases, with 11 bases between them. The V gene's germline CDR1 is SSHAT and CDR2 FNYEAQ (reference sequence). This CDR3 has 14 residues. The CDR3 protein is CASSPLRRTGELFF. For the CDR3, the DNA is TGTGCCAGCAGCCCCCTACGCCGCACCGGGGAGCTGTTTTTT.

This clonotype was counted at least ten times. The V and J genes are TRBV12-3 or TRBV12-4 and TRBJ2-3, with 10 bases aligning to TRBD2. The CDR3 totals 16 residues. Trimming cost V 7 bases and J 6 bases; bases outside gene matches: 13. This CDR3 reads CASTSWSGGAGDTQYF. CDR3 DNA: TGTGCCAGCACCTCGTGGAGCGGGGGGGCCGGGGATACGCAGTATTTT.

This clonotype showed up just a few times. The chain recombines TRBV7-2 with TRBJ2-1, with 7 bases lining up with TRBD2. The CDR3 is 16 residues long. Germline lookup yields CDR1 SGHTA and CDR2 FQGNSA. V was pared by 3 bases and J by 8 bases, with 13 bases of the junction left unmatched. CDR3 loop: CASSFLGLPLRDEQFF. Written as DNA, the CDR3 is TGTGCCAGCAGCTTTTTGGGACTACCCCTCCGGGATGAGCAGTTCTTC.

At least ten counts were recorded for this clonotype. The V and J genes are TRBV7-9 and TRBJ1-3; D unclear. Germline values: CDR1 SEHNR, CDR2 FQNEAQ (reference sequence). CDR3 size: 14 residues. V dropped 7 bases and J dropped 0 bases, with 10 bases sitting between them. The CDR3 loop is CASTPDYSGNTIYF. The CDR3, as DNA: TGTGCCAGCACCCCCGACTACTCTGGAAACACCATATATTTT.

The rearrangement links TRBV15 to TRBJ1-6; a weak D match, TRBD1 (5 bases). The CDR3 has 14 residues. CDR1 is LNHNV, CDR2 YYDKDF, per germline (reference sequence). Trimming left V 0 bases short and J 7 bases short, with 7 bases between. Written as DNA, the CDR3 is TGTGCCACCAGCAGAGAACAGGAGAATTCACCCCTCCACTTT. Translating it yields CATSREQENSPLHF.

The chain joins TRBV5-6 to TRBJ2-5; no firm D call. V was pared by 1 base and J by 5 bases, with 24 bases between. Germline V gene sequence: CDR1 SGHDT, CDR2 YYEEEE. CDR3 length: 18 amino acids. The CDR3 DNA sequence: TGTGCCAGCAGCTTGCCTCCATTCCTACAAGAGCCTCTGGAGACCCAGTACTTC. The encoded protein is CASSLPPFLQEPLETQYF.

The chain couples TRBV20-1 to TRBJ2-1; D possibly matches TRBD1 or TRBD2 (5 bases each). The length of the CDR3 is 12 residues. Germline lookup yields CDR1 DFQATT and CDR2 SNEGSKA (reference sequence). V gave up 7 bases and J gave up 8 bases, with 15 bases separating them. CDR3 sequence: CSEASLGDEQFF. CDR3 DNA: TGCAGTGAAGCTAGTCTGGGGGATGAGCAGTTCTTC.

V usage is TRBV28 and J usage is TRBJ2-7; the D gene is possibly TRBD2 (6 bases). This CDR3 spans 14 amino acids. Trimming took 5 bases from V and 10 from J, leaving 21 bases between them. CDR1 and CDR2 (germline): MDHEN, SYDVKM. The CDR3 is CASSPRSYSGRQYV. CDR3 DNA sequence: TGTGCCAGCAGTCCACGCTCCTATAGCGGACGTCAGTACGTC.